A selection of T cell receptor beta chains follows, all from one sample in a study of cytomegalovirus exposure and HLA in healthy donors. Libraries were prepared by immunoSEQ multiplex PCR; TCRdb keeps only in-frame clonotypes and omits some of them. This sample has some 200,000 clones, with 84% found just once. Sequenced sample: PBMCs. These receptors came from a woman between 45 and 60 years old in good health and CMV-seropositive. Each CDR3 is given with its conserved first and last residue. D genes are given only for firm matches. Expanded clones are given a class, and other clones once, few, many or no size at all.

CDR3nt: TGTGCCACCAGCACAAAGGGACTGGGAACGCAGTATTTT; CDR3aa: CATSTKGLGTQYF; abundance: -; v_gene: TRBV15; d_gene: -; j_gene: TRBJ2-3
CDR3nt: TGTGCCAGCAGTTTATGGACTAGCGGGGGGGGAGAGACCCAGTACTTC; CDR3aa: CASSLWTSGGGETQYF; abundance: -; v_gene: TRBV28; d_gene: TRBD2; j_gene: TRBJ2-5
CDR3nt: TGTGCCAGCAGTCTAGGGGGGGCCTCGGGCTATGGCTACACCTTC; CDR3aa: CASSLGGASGYGYTF; abundance: once; v_gene: TRBV28; d_gene: -; j_gene: TRBJ1-2
CDR3nt: TGTGCCAGCAGTCCCTCCGGGACAGAAGAGACCCAGTACTTC; CDR3aa: CASSPSGTEETQYF; abundance: -; v_gene: TRBV6-5; d_gene: TRBD1; j_gene: TRBJ2-5
CDR3nt: TGTGCCAGCAGCTTTCGGACAGGGGTGAATGAGCAGTTCTTC; CDR3aa: CASSFRTGVNEQFF; abundance: -; v_gene: TRBV7-6; d_gene: TRBD1; j_gene: TRBJ2-1
CDR3nt: TGTGCCAGCAATGGGGCAGGGCGAGGCTACACCTTC; CDR3aa: CASNGAGRGYTF; abundance: -; v_gene: TRBV6-6; d_gene: -; j_gene: TRBJ1-2
CDR3nt: TGCGCCAGCTCCCTGGGGGGGGTAAATGAAAAACTGTTTTTT; CDR3aa: CASSLGGVNEKLFF; abundance: once; v_gene: TRBV5-1; d_gene: -; j_gene: TRBJ1-4
CDR3nt: TGTGCCAGTAGCCCCCAGGGGGAGATTTATAATTCACCCCTCCACTTT; CDR3aa: CASSPQGEIYNSPLHF; abundance: -; v_gene: TRBV19; d_gene: TRBD1; j_gene: TRBJ1-6
CDR3nt: TGCGCCAGCAGCCAAGATAGGACGGGACACCTTCGTTACGAGCAGTACTTC; CDR3aa: CASSQDRTGHLRYEQYF; abundance: -; v_gene: TRBV4-3; d_gene: -; j_gene: TRBJ2-7
CDR3nt: TGTGCCAGCAGCCGTCCGCGACAGAACACTGAAGCTTTCTTT; CDR3aa: CASSRPRQNTEAFF; abundance: -; v_gene: TRBV7-9; d_gene: -; j_gene: TRBJ1-1
CDR3nt: TGCGCCAGCAGCCAGGCGGGGGGCAATCAGCCCCAGCATTTT; CDR3aa: CASSQAGGNQPQHF; abundance: -; v_gene: TRBV5-1; d_gene: -; j_gene: TRBJ1-5
CDR3nt: TGTGCCAGCAGCTCCGACAGGGGCTCTTACAATGAGCAGTTCTTC; CDR3aa: CASSSDRGSYNEQFF; abundance: -; v_gene: TRBV7-9; d_gene: TRBD1; j_gene: TRBJ2-1
CDR3nt: TGTGCCAGCAGCTTGACGACTAGCGGGGGGAATGAGCAGTTCTTC; CDR3aa: CASSLTTSGGNEQFF; abundance: -; v_gene: TRBV5-4; d_gene: TRBD2; j_gene: TRBJ2-1
CDR3nt: TGTGCCAGCAGCCCTGGGACAGGGGGGGGGATGGACTATGGCTACACCTTC; CDR3aa: CASSPGTGGGMDYGYTF; abundance: -; v_gene: TRBV7-3; d_gene: TRBD1; j_gene: TRBJ1-2
CDR3nt: TGTGCCAGCAGTTTAGCGGCAGCCTACGAGCAGTACTTC; CDR3aa: CASSLAAAYEQYF; abundance: -; v_gene: TRBV28; d_gene: -; j_gene: TRBJ2-7
CDR3nt: TGCGCCAGCAGCCAAGATCCGGGACAGGGGGACACTGAAGCTTTCTTT; CDR3aa: CASSQDPGQGDTEAFF; abundance: -; v_gene: TRBV4-3; d_gene: TRBD1; j_gene: TRBJ1-1
CDR3nt: TGTGCCAGCAGCCCATCCCGTGGAGGGGGCGGTTATTCACCCCTCCACTTT; CDR3aa: CASSPSRGGGGYSPLHF; abundance: -; v_gene: TRBV5-5; d_gene: TRBD1; j_gene: TRBJ1-6
CDR3nt: TGCGCCAGCAGCTTGGAACTTCTCTCCTACAATGAGCAGTTCTTC; CDR3aa: CASSLELLSYNEQFF; abundance: once; v_gene: TRBV5-1; d_gene: -; j_gene: TRBJ2-1
CDR3nt: TGTGCCAGCAGTTTAAGGACAGGGAGCTCCTACAATGAGCAGTTCTTC; CDR3aa: CASSLRTGSSYNEQFF; abundance: -; v_gene: TRBV28; d_gene: TRBD1; j_gene: TRBJ2-1
CDR3nt: TGCGCCAGCAGTCTCCGGGACAGGGAGGACTACGAGCAGTACTTC; CDR3aa: CASSLRDREDYEQYF; abundance: -; v_gene: TRBV4-3; d_gene: TRBD1; j_gene: TRBJ2-7
CDR3nt: TGTGCCACCAGCAGAGGGGGCGGCAGGGGGGTTAACTATGGCTACACCTTC; CDR3aa: CATSRGGGRGVNYGYTF; abundance: -; v_gene: TRBV15; d_gene: TRBD1; j_gene: TRBJ1-2
CDR3nt: TGCGCCAGCACACCGCCGGGACAAGGGTACAATGAGCAGTTCTTC; CDR3aa: CASTPPGQGYNEQFF; abundance: -; v_gene: TRBV4-1; d_gene: -; j_gene: TRBJ2-1
CDR3nt: TGCGCCAGCAGCCCCCTAAGTATCCATCACTCCTACGAGCAGTACTTC; CDR3aa: CASSPLSIHHSYEQYF; abundance: once; v_gene: TRBV5-1; d_gene: -; j_gene: TRBJ2-7
CDR3nt: TGCGCCAGCAGCACCGGGAATTCACCCCTCCACTTT; CDR3aa: CASSTGNSPLHF; abundance: -; v_gene: TRBV4-3; d_gene: -; j_gene: TRBJ1-6
CDR3nt: TGTGCCACTGGAGGACAGGGAATCACCTCCTACGAGCAGTACTTC; CDR3aa: CATGGQGITSYEQYF; abundance: -; v_gene: TRBV5-4; d_gene: TRBD1; j_gene: TRBJ2-7
CDR3nt: TGTGCCAGCAGTTTTAGTCGGGAACCCGGGGAGCTGTTTTTT; CDR3aa: CASSFSREPGELFF; abundance: -; v_gene: TRBV27; d_gene: -; j_gene: TRBJ2-2
CDR3nt: TGTGCCAGCAGCTCCGGGACAGGGAATCCCCAAGAGACCCAGTACTTC; CDR3aa: CASSSGTGNPQETQYF; abundance: -; v_gene: TRBV5-6; d_gene: TRBD1; j_gene: TRBJ2-5
CDR3nt: TGTGCCAGCAGCCTTGGACACCTGAGCTCCTACGAGCAGTACTTC; CDR3aa: CASSLGHLSSYEQYF; abundance: -; v_gene: TRBV9; d_gene: -; j_gene: TRBJ2-7
CDR3nt: TGTGCCAGCAGTTTATCCGGACGGGACTACGAGCAGTACTTC; CDR3aa: CASSLSGRDYEQYF; abundance: -; v_gene: TRBV27; d_gene: -; j_gene: TRBJ2-7
CDR3nt: TGTGCCTGGATTGGGGGGGCGCGAGGAAACACCATATATTTT; CDR3aa: CAWIGGARGNTIYF; abundance: -; v_gene: TRBV30; d_gene: -; j_gene: TRBJ1-3
CDR3nt: TGTGCCAGCAGTGGTCAGGGTGACCTCTATGGCTACACCTTC; CDR3aa: CASSGQGDLYGYTF; abundance: -; v_gene: TRBV2; d_gene: -; j_gene: TRBJ1-2
CDR3nt: TGCGCCAGCAGCCAGGACAGACTTAACACCGGGGAGCTGTTTTTT; CDR3aa: CASSQDRLNTGELFF; abundance: -; v_gene: TRBV5-1; d_gene: -; j_gene: TRBJ2-2
CDR3nt: TGTGCCAGCAGCTTGGGGGACAGGGGTGGCACAGATACGCAGTATTTT; CDR3aa: CASSLGDRGGTDTQYF; abundance: -; v_gene: TRBV5-4; d_gene: TRBD1; j_gene: TRBJ2-3
CDR3nt: TGTGCCAGCAGTGAAGGGGCTACGAACACCGGGGAGCTGTTTTTT; CDR3aa: CASSEGATNTGELFF; abundance: few; v_gene: TRBV2; d_gene: -; j_gene: TRBJ2-2
CDR3nt: TGTGCCAGCAGTGGGGGCTTCGGCTACGAGCAGTACTTC; CDR3aa: CASSGGFGYEQYF; abundance: -; v_gene: TRBV6-5; d_gene: -; j_gene: TRBJ2-7
CDR3nt: TGTGCCAGTAGTATAGATCACGCGGGGGGGGTTTCCGGGGAGCTGTTTTTT; CDR3aa: CASSIDHAGGVSGELFF; abundance: -; v_gene: TRBV19; d_gene: TRBD2; j_gene: TRBJ2-2
CDR3nt: TGCGCCAGCAGCTTGATGCTGGGGGCGTCCGGGGAGCTGTTTTTT; CDR3aa: CASSLMLGASGELFF; abundance: -; v_gene: TRBV4-3; d_gene: -; j_gene: TRBJ2-2
CDR3nt: TGTGCCAGCAGCGTAGGGGACAGGGGGATAGATACGCAGTATTTT; CDR3aa: CASSVGDRGIDTQYF; abundance: -; v_gene: TRBV9; d_gene: TRBD1; j_gene: TRBJ2-3
CDR3nt: TGTGCCACCAGCAGAGTCTCAGGTCTATCTAGCACAGATACGCAGTATTTT; CDR3aa: CATSRVSGLSSTDTQYF; abundance: -; v_gene: TRBV15; d_gene: -; j_gene: TRBJ2-3
CDR3nt: TGTGCCAGCAGCCGAGGAACGGGGGGGGAGGCGCAGTATTTT; CDR3aa: CASSRGTGGEAQYF; abundance: -; v_gene: TRBV7-2; d_gene: TRBD2; j_gene: TRBJ2-3
CDR3nt: TGTGCCAGTAGGCACAGGGGAGGCACTGAAGCTTTCTTT; CDR3aa: CASRHRGGTEAFF; abundance: -; v_gene: TRBV19; d_gene: TRBD1; j_gene: TRBJ1-1
CDR3nt: TGTGCCAGCAGCCGGACAGGGGGGTTCGAGCAGTACTTC; CDR3aa: CASSRTGGFEQYF; abundance: -; v_gene: TRBV6-5; d_gene: TRBD1; j_gene: TRBJ2-7
CDR3nt: TGTGCCAGCAGTTACGCCACAGGGGACGGCTACACCTTC; CDR3aa: CASSYATGDGYTF; abundance: -; v_gene: TRBV6-5; d_gene: TRBD1; j_gene: TRBJ1-2
CDR3nt: TGTGCCAGCAGTGAAGCTATAGATTATGGCTACACCTTC; CDR3aa: CASSEAIDYGYTF; abundance: -; v_gene: TRBV2; d_gene: -; j_gene: TRBJ1-2
CDR3nt: TGTGCCAGCAGCTTAAGCGGGGGGCTAAACGAGCAGTACTTC; CDR3aa: CASSLSGGLNEQYF; abundance: -; v_gene: TRBV7-8; d_gene: TRBD2; j_gene: TRBJ2-7
CDR3nt: TGTGCCAGCACTCCCCGGGACAGTATGAAAGAGACCCAGTACTTC; CDR3aa: CASTPRDSMKETQYF; abundance: -; v_gene: TRBV6-5; d_gene: TRBD1; j_gene: TRBJ2-5
CDR3nt: TGTGCCAGCAGCATTCTTGGACAGGGGATCAATGAGCAGTTCTTC; CDR3aa: CASSILGQGINEQFF; abundance: -; v_gene: TRBV6-1; d_gene: TRBD1; j_gene: TRBJ2-1
CDR3nt: TGTGCCAGCAGCCGCGACGAACGGGACAGCTATCAAGAGACCCAGTACTTC; CDR3aa: CASSRDERDSYQETQYF; abundance: few; v_gene: TRBV7-6; d_gene: TRBD1; j_gene: TRBJ2-5
CDR3nt: TGTGCCAGCAGCTTTAGCGGGGGGCCCTACGAGCAGTACTTC; CDR3aa: CASSFSGGPYEQYF; abundance: -; v_gene: TRBV7-3; d_gene: TRBD2; j_gene: TRBJ2-7